This passage covers 13 T cell receptor beta chains from one sample sequenced in a study of blood T cell repertoires in COVID-19 (dated by TCRdb to the early 2020s). To prepare the library, the immunoSEQ multiplex PCR assay was applied. TCRdb's version of the immuneACCESS table is confined to in-frame rearrangements and falls short of the full clone set. An unresolved V gene accounts for under half of the shortfall where checked; the remainder is of unknown origin. The sample has approximately 93,000 clones on record, around 89% of them singletons. 0.35% to 0.5% of the sample goes to the ten largest clones. Sequenced input: peripheral blood. These receptors came from a man in his 60s with acute or convalescent COVID-19.

CDR3: CATSEPGQLRNEQFF. CDR3 nucleotides: TGTGCCACCAGTGAGCCAGGGCAGCTTCGGAATGAGCAGTTCTTC. The chain has TRBV24-1 and TRBJ2-1, with a possible D match to TRBD1 (5 bases). This CDR3 spans 15 amino acids. Looked up from germline, CDR1 is KGHDR and CDR2 is SFDVKD. Trimming removed 4 bases at V and 7 bases at J, with 16 bases between.

This chain connects TRBV6-1 to TRBJ1-1; D remains unclear. Germline CDR1 reads MNHNS; CDR2 reads SASEGT. Between the trimmed V and J ends, which lost 3 bases and 5 bases, there was a span of 13 bases. The CDR3 spans 14 residues. The CDR3 is CASSESGRGTEAFF. The CDR3 coding sequence is TGTGCCAGCAGTGAGTCAGGAAGAGGGACTGAAGCTTTCTTT.

Note on this clone: Compared with germline, one end of the junction differs, possibly owing to a read error. V gene TRBV30 combines with J gene TRBJ2-7; the match to TRBD2 covers 7 bases. The CDR3 spans 9 residues. Germline assignment: CDR1 GTSNPN and CDR2 SVGIG (reference sequence). The CDR3 is CAWGGGLHF. CDR3 in DNA: TGTGCCTGGGGCGGGGGATTACACTTC.

The V gene is TRBV4-1, the J gene TRBJ1-2; no clear D gene. CDR1 is MGHRA, CDR2 YSYEKL, per germline. CDR3 length: 14 residues. Trimming stripped 0 bases from V and 7 bases from J, with 12 bases between. The CDR3, as DNA: TGCGCCAGCAGCCAAGAGTCAGGAGGAGGTGGCTACACCTTC. Encoded protein: CASSQESGGGGYTF.

The rearrangement uses TRBV3-1 (or the pseudogene TRBV3-2) and TRBJ1-2; the D is unclear. This CDR3 contains 14 residues. V lost 4 bases and J lost 2, with 11 bases in between. CDR1 and CDR2 (germline): LGHDT, YNNKEL (reference sequence). CDR3 residues: CASSPLERNYGYTF. The CDR3 DNA sequence: TGTGCCAGCAGCCCTCTAGAGAGAAACTATGGCTACACCTTC.

CDR3 loop: CASSESRTQETQYF. The CDR3 DNA sequence: TGTGCCAGCAGTGAATCGAGAACCCAAGAGACCCAGTACTTC. The chain combines TRBV25-1 with TRBJ2-5; D gene uncertain. Germline lookup yields CDR1 MGHDK and CDR2 SYGVNS. V was clipped by 1 base and J by 1 base, with 7 bases between them. This CDR3 comprises 14 residues. The variable domain in full, completed from reference TRBV25-1 and TRBJ2-5, reads EADIYQTPRYLVIGTGKKITLECSQTMGHDKMYWYQQDPGMELHLIHYSYGVNSTEKGDLSSESTVSRIRTEHFPLTLESARPSHTSQYLCASSESRTQETQYFGPGTRLLVL.

The rearrangement uses TRBV12-3 or TRBV12-4 and TRBJ1-2, with D possibly being TRBD1 (6 bases). The CDR3 is 13 residues long. V was pared by 5 bases and J by 0 bases, with 7 bases between. CDR3 residues: CASSRTANYGYTF. The CDR3 nucleotides are TGTGCCAGCAGTCGGACAGCTAACTATGGCTACACCTTC.

The V and J genes are TRBV3-1 (or the pseudogene TRBV3-2) and TRBJ1-5, with 9 bases fitting TRBD1. CDR3 length: 17 amino acids. Germline V gene sequence: CDR1 LGHDT, CDR2 YNNKEL (reference sequence). V dropped 1 base and J dropped 2; count of bases not matched to a gene: 6. The CDR3 protein is CASSQGMTGGRNQPQHF. CDR3 nucleotide sequence: TGTGCCAGCAGCCAAGGTATGACAGGGGGTCGCAATCAGCCCCAGCATTTT.

V gene TRBV29-1 combines with J gene TRBJ1-2, with D possibly matching TRBD1 (6 bases). The CDR3 runs to 13 residues. The V gene lost 2 bases and the J gene lost 7 bases, with 14 bases spanning the gap. Germline V CDR1 and CDR2: SQVTM, ANQGSEA. The CDR3 nucleotides are TGCAGCGTTGAATCAGGGGAAGTAAGTGGCTACACCTTC. This encodes CSVESGEVSGYTF.

V usage is TRBV7-9 and J usage is TRBJ1-2; perhaps TRBD1 as D (5 bases). The CDR3 is 14 amino acids. Trimming removed 4 bases at V and 7 bases at J, with 16 bases between. Germline V gene sequence: CDR1 SEHNR, CDR2 FQNEAQ (reference sequence). The CDR3 DNA sequence: TGTGCCAGCAGCTCCTTCCCCGGGGGGTCTGGCTACACCTTC. Translated, it gives CASSSFPGGSGYTF.

For the CDR3, the DNA is TGTGCCAGCAGCGCCAGGGGGGACCAGCCCCAGCATTTT. Its translation: CASSARGDQPQHF. The rearrangement uses TRBV12-3 or TRBV12-4 and TRBJ1-5, with 7 bases matching TRBD1. The ends lost 6 bases at V and 7 bases at J; junction bases unmatched: 6. The CDR3 is 13 residues long.

This clone has only one observation. The chain carries TRBV6-6 and TRBJ1-4; maybe TRBD1 (5 bases). CDR3 length: 14 residues. V lost 5 bases to trimming and J lost 4 bases, with 11 bases between them. Germline V gives CDR1 MNHNY, CDR2 SVGAGI (reference sequence). CDR3 nucleotide sequence: TGTGCCAGCAGTGGGGGGGTCAGTAATGAAAAACTGTTTTTT. It translates to CASSGGVSNEKLFF.

The V and J genes are TRBV20-1 and TRBJ2-2; 8 bases fit TRBD2. The CDR3 has 15 amino acids. J gave up 5 bases and V 3 bases, and 8 bases lay outside the gene matches. Germline-derived CDR1 and CDR2 are DFQATT and SNEGSKA (reference sequence). The DNA for the CDR3 is TGCAGTGCTAGTAACGCGGGGGGAAGGACCGGGGAGCTGTTTTTT. Its translation is CSASNAGGRTGELFF.